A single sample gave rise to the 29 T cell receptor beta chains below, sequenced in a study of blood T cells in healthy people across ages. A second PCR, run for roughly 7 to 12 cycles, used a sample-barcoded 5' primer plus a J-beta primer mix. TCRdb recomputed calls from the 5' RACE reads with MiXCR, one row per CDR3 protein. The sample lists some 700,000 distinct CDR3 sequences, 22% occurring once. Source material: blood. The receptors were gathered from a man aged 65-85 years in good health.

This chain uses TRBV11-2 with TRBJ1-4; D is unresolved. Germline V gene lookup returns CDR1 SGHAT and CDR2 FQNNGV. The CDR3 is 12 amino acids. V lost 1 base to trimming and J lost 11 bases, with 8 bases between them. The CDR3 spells CASSLGARKLFF. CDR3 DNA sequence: TGTGCCAGCAGCTTAGGAGCTAGGAAACTGTTTTTT.

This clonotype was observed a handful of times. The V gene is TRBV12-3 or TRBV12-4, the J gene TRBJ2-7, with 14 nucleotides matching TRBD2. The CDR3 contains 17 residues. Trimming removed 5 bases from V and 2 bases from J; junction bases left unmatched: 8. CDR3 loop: CASSLLGLAGAPYEQYF. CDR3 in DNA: TGTGCCAGCAGTCTTCTGGGACTAGCGGGGGCCCCCTACGAGCAGTACTTC.

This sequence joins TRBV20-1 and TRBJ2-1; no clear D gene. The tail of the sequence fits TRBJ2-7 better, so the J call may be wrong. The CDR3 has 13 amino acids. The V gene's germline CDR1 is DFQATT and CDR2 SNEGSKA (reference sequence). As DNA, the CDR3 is TGCAGTGCTGGGTCGGACGGGCCCTACGAGCAGTACTTC. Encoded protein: CSAGSDGPYEQYF.

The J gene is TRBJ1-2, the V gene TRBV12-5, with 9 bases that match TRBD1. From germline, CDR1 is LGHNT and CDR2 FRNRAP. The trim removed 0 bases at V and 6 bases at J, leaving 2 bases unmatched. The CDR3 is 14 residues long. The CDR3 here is CASGLVGTGNGYTF. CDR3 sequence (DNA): TGTGCTAGTGGTTTGGTAGGGACAGGGAATGGCTACACCTTC.

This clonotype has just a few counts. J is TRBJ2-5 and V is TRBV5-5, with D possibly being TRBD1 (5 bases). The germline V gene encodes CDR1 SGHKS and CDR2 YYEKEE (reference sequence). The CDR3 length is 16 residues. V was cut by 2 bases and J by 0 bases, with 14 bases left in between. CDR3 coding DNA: TGTGCCAGCAGCTTCTCCCCCAGGGTTGACCAAGAGACCCAGTACTTC. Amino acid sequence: CASSFSPRVDQETQYF.

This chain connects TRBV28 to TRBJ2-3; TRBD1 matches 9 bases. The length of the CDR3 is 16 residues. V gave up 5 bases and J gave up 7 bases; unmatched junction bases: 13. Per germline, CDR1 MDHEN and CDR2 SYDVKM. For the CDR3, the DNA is TGTGCCAGCAGTACAACCCCGGGACAGGGTTTGTATACGCAGTATTTT. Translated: CASSTTPGQGLYTQYF.

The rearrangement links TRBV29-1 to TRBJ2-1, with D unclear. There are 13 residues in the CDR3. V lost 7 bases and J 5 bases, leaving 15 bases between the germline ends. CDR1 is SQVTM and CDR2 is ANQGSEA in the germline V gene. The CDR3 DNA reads TGCAGCGCAACGCGGATAGGTAACAATGAGCAGTTCTTC. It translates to CSATRIGNNEQFF.

CDR3 region: CAIYDPGLAGQQETQYF. For the CDR3, the DNA is TGTGCCATCTACGACCCAGGACTAGCGGGGCAACAAGAGACCCAGTACTTC. The gene calls are TRBV10-3 and TRBJ2-5; 12 bases match TRBD2. Trimming removed 8 bases from V and 2 bases from J; junction bases left unmatched: 12. Germline assignment: CDR1 ENHRY and CDR2 SYGVKD. The CDR3 is 17 amino acids.

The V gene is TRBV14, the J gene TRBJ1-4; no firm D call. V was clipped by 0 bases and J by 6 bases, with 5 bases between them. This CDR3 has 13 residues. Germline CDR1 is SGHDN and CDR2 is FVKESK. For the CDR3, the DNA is TGTGCCAGCAGCCAAGATAGGGATGAAAAACTGTTTTTT. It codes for CASSQDRDEKLFF.

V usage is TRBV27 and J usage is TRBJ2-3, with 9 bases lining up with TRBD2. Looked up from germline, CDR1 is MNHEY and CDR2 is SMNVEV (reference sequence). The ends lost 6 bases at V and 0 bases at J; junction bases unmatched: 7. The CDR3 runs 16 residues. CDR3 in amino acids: CASRKGLALSTDTQYF. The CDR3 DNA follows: TGTGCCAGCAGGAAAGGACTAGCGTTGAGCACAGATACGCAGTATTTT.

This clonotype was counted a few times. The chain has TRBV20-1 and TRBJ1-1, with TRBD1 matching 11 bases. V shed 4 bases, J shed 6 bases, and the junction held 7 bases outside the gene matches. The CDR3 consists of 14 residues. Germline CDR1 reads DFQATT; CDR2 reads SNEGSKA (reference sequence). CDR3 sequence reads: CSAKSGTGGAEAFF. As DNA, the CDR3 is TGCAGTGCTAAAAGTGGGACAGGGGGGGCTGAAGCTTTCTTT.

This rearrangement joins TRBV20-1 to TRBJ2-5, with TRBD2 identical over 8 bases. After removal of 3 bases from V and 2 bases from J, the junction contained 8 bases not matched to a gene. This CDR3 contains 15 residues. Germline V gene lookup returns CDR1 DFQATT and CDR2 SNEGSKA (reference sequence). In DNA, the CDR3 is TGCAGTGCTAGTCGGTTAGCGGGGCGACAAGAGACCCAGTACTTC. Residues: CSASRLAGRQETQYF.

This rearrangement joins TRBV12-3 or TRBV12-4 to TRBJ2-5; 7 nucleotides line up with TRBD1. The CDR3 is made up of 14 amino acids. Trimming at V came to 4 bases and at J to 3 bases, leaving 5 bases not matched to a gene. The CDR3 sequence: CASSWDRREETQYF. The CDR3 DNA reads TGTGCCAGCAGTTGGGACAGAAGAGAAGAGACCCAGTACTTC.

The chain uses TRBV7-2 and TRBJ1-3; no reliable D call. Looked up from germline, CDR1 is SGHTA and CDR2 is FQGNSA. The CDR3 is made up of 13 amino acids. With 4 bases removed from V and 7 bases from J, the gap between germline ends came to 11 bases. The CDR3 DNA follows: TGTGCCAGCAGCTCCTACCGTGGTAACACCATATATTTT. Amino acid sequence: CASSSYRGNTIYF.

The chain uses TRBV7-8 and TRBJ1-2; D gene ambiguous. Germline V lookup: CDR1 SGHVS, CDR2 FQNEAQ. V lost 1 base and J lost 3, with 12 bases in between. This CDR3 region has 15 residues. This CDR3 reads CASSLDSRGDYGYTF. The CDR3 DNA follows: TGTGCCAGCAGCTTAGACTCCCGGGGAGACTATGGCTACACCTTC.

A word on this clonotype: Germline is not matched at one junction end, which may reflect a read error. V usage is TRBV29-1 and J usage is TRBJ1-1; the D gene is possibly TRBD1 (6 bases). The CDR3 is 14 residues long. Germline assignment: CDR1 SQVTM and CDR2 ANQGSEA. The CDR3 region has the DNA TGCAGCGGTGAAGCAGGGGCCCCAGGCACTGAAGCTTTCTTT. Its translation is CSGEAGAPGTEAFF.

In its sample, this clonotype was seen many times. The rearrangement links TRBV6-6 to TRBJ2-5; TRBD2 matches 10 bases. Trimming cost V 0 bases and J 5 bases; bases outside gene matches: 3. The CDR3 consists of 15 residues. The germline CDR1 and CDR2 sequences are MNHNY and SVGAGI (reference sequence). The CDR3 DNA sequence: TGTGCCAGCAGTTACTCGACTAGCGGGTGGGAGACCCAGTACTTC. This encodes CASSYSTSGWETQYF.

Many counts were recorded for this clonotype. The CDR3 nucleotides are TGCGCCAGCAGCATACTCTCCTACGAGCAGTACGTC. It codes for CASSILSYEQYV. The gene calls are TRBV5-1 and TRBJ2-7; D remains ambiguous. Germline assignment: CDR1 SGHRS and CDR2 YFSETQ. There are 12 residues in the CDR3. The V end was cut by 4 bases, the J end by 0 bases, with 5 bases between.

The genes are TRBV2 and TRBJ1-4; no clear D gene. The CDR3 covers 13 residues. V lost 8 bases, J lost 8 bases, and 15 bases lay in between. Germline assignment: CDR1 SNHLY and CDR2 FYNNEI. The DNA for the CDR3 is TGTGCCAGCCGGGAGGCCAGAAAGGAAAAACTGTTTTTT. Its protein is CASREARKEKLFF.

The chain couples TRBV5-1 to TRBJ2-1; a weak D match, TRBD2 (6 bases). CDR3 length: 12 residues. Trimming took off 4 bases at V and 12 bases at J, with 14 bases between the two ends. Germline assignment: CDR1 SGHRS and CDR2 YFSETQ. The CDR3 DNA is TGCGCCAGCAGCACCGCTAGCGTGCCGCAGTTCTTC. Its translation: CASSTASVPQFF.

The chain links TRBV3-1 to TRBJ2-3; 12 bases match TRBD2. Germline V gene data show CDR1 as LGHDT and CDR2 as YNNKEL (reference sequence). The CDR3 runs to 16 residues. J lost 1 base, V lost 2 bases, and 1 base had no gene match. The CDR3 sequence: CASSQRLAGGTDTQYF. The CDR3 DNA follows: TGTGCCAGCAGCCAAAGACTAGCGGGGGGCACAGATACGCAGTATTTT.

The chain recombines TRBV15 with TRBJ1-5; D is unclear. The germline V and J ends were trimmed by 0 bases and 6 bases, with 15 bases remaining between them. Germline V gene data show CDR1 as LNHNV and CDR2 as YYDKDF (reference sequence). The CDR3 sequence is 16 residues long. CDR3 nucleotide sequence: TGTGCCACCAGCAGAGATTCGGCTAGGGTGGGTCAGCCCCAGCATTTT. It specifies CATSRDSARVGQPQHF.

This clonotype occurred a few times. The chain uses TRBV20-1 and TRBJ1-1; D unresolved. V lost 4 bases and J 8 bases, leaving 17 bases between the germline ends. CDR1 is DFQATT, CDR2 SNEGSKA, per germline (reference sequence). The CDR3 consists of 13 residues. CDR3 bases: TGCAGTGCTAAGAGTGGGTTTAGGCTCGAAGCTTTCTTT. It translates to CSAKSGFRLEAFF.

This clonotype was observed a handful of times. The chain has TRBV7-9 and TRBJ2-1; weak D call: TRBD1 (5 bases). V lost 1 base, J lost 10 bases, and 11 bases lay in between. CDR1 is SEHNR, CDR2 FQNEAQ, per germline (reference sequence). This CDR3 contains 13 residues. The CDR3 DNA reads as TGTGCCAGCAGCTTAGTTTCCGCAGGGGAGCAGTTCTTC. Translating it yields CASSLVSAGEQFF. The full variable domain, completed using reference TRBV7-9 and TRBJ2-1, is DTGVSQNPRHKITKRGQNVTFRCDPISEHNRLYWYRQTLGQGPEFLTYFQNEAQLEKSRLLSDRFSAERPKGSFSTLEIQRTEQGDSAMYLCASSLVSAGEQFFGPGTRLTVL.

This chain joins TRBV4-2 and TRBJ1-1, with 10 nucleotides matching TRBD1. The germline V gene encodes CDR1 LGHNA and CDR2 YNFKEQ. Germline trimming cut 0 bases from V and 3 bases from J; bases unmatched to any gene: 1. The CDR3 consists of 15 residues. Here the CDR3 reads CASSQEDRGDTEAFF. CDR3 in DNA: TGTGCCAGCAGCCAAGAGGACAGGGGGGACACTGAAGCTTTCTTT.

The CDR3 coding sequence is TGTGCCAGCAGCCCAGGACGGAATTCACCCCTCCACTTT. As protein: CASSPGRNSPLHF. The rearrangement links TRBV7-8 to TRBJ1-6; unclear D gene. CDR3 size: 13 residues. Germline V gives CDR1 SGHVS, CDR2 FQNEAQ. Trimming removed 5 bases from V and 7 bases from J, with 9 bases in between.

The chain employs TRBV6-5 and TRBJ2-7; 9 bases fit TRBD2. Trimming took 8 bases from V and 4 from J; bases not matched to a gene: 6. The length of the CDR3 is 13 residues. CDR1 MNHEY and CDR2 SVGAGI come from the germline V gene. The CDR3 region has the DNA TGTGCCAGCGGTAGCGGGGGTTTGTACGAGCAGTACTTC. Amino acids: CASGSGGLYEQYF.

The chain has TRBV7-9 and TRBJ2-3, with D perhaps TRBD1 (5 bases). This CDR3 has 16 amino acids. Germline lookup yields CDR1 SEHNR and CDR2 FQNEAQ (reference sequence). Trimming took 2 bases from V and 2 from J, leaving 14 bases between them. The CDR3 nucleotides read TGTGCCAGCAGCTTAAATTGGCCAGGGTCCACAGATACGCAGTATTTT. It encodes CASSLNWPGSTDTQYF.

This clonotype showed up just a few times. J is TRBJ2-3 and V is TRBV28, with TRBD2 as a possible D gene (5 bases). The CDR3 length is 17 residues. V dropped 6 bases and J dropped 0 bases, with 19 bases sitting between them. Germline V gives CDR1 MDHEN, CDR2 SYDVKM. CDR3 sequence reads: CASRSYKLGYSTDTQYF. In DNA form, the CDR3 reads TGTGCCAGCAGGTCTTACAAACTAGGATATAGCACAGATACGCAGTATTTT.